This T cell receptor beta chain originates from a study of CD8 T cells in Susac syndrome. The RNA input was 0.5 to 1 ug, and it was reverse transcribed with random hexamers. TCR beta CDR3 was amplified by immunoSEQ covering 54 Vbeta and 13 Jbeta. Each CDR3 protein is one row after TCRdb ran MiXCR on the immunoSEQ multiplex PCR reads. This table has 120,000 or so distinct CDR3 sequences, just over 95% appearing once. TEMRA cells were enriched by FACS, and CD4+ and CD8+ T cells were negatively isolated. Losses at the gene ends were 6 bases for V and 5 bases for J; bases not matched to a gene: 4. The length of the CDR3 is 16 residues. Germline CDR1 MNHNY, CDR2 SVGAGI (reference sequence).

This receptor was identified in a human donor with Susac syndrome. The sequenced sample was CD4+ T cells from PBMCs. This chain connects TRBV6-6 to TRBJ2-1; TRBD2 matches 16 bases. CDR3 bases: TGTGCCAGCAGGGGACTAGCGGGAGGGCCCGACAATGAGCAGTTCTTC. This sequence encodes CASRGLAGGPDNEQFF.